This T cell receptor (beta chain) was sequenced for a study of cytomegalovirus exposure and HLA in healthy donors. Study-level results: Later examination showed HLA-associated TCR beta chains had greater clonal expansion than equally common others.

Turning to this clone: Its antigen is undetermined.

The CDR3 sequence is 15 residues long. V was pared by 1 base and J by 4 bases, with 5 bases of the junction left unmatched. In germline, CDR1 is LNHDA, CDR2 SQIVND (reference sequence). It was with 60 Vbeta and 13 Jbeta primers that the PCR ran. Here immunoSEQ multiplex PCR was the method, and the copy in TCRdb shows in-frame clones only, minus some. The table shows 100,000 or so clones, with about 80% occurring only once. This receptor was obtained from a woman in her thirties or forties in good health and CMV-seronegative. The chain combines TRBV19 with TRBJ2-3, with 7 bases identical to TRBD2. Sequencing was done on a sample of PBMCs. CDR3 loop: CASSIGAGRADTQYF. CDR3 coding DNA: TGTGCCAGTAGTATAGGAGCAGGGAGGGCAGATACGCAGTATTTT.